This T cell receptor (beta chain) emerged from a study of T cell changes during pregnancy in multiple sclerosis. The repertoire was sequenced with immunoSEQ multiplex PCR; TCRdb's copy has only in-frame clones and lacks some. Altogether approximately 13,000 clones are present, 90% to 95% being singletons, with the ten largest covering roughly 2.8%. The CDR3 runs 18 residues. Germline V gives CDR1 LGHNA, CDR2 YNFKEQ. V lost 1 base to trimming and J lost 7 bases; unmatched junction nucleotides: 12. The sample consisted of peripheral blood, taken in the second trimester of pregnancy. The TCR originated in a female donor in good health, enrolled as a control in a pregnancy study. The V gene is TRBV4-2, the J gene TRBJ2-3, with TRBD2 matching over 12 bases. The CDR3 region has the DNA TGTGCCAGCAGCCAAGGTGGATTTCTAGCGGGAGGGACGCATACGCAGTATTTT. It codes for CASSQGGFLAGGTHTQYF.